This paragraph covers one T cell receptor (beta chain) sequence. This entry belongs to a study of CD8 T cells in Susac syndrome. Random hexamers served to reverse transcribe about 0.45 to 1 ug RNA. TCRdb reprocessed the immunoSEQ multiplex PCR reads with MiXCR, giving one entry per CDR3 protein. The data hold roughly 140,000 distinct CDR3 sequences, with approximately 95% observed a single time. The CDR3 length is 14 residues. CDR1 is SGHRS and CDR2 is YFSETQ in the germline V gene. V shed 4 bases and J 5 bases; nucleotides not matched to a gene: 6. CD8+ and CD4+ T cells circulating in blood were sequenced for TCR beta.

V is TRBV5-1 and J is TRBJ2-3, with 8 bases fitting TRBD1. The sequencing input was CD4+ T cells from PBMCs. This clonotype originated in a human donor with Susac syndrome. The CDR3 spells CASSPQGVQDTQYF. The DNA of the CDR3 is TGCGCCAGCAGCCCACAGGGGGTTCAAGATACGCAGTATTTT.